Listed here is a single T cell receptor (beta chain). The junction differs from germline at one of its ends, possibly a read error. CDR1 LNHNV and CDR2 YYDKDF come from the germline V gene (reference sequence). CDR3 size: 18 residues. Template switching with 5'RACE generated the TCR cDNA and added a universal primer site and UMIs. TCRdb fed the 5' RACE reads into MiXCR, producing one record per CDR3 protein. This table holds some 500,000 distinct CDR3 sequences, around an eighth found once. This sample is drawn from a study of T cells after yellow fever vaccination. This rearrangement joins TRBV15 to TRBJ2-3; 7 bases line up with TRBD2. The specimen was PBMCs, collected on the day of the yellow fever booster vaccination. The sequence was collected from a man in his thirties or forties who received the YFV17D yellow fever vaccine. Here the CDR3 reads CATSRGGGRSAGGDTQYF. The CDR3 DNA reads TGTGCCACCAGCAGAGGGGGGGGGAGATCCGCAGGAGGAGATACGCAGTACTTT.